This T cell receptor beta chain was captured in a study of Ad26.COV2.S vaccination and SARS-CoV-2 variants. Whole-study findings and limits: Spike-specific TCR breadth was greater in vaccine than placebo recipients. Non-spike TCR breadth did not differ much between vaccine and placebo recipients. The authors reported substantial breadth in spike-specific CD8+ and CD4+ T cell responses after vaccination. The TCR-based breadth and depth measures might underestimate overall T cell responses.

The data were produced by immunoSEQ multiplex PCR, yet TCRdb's version contains in-frame clones alone and is incomplete. This table holds around 45,000 clones, roughly 83% found once. Of note for this clone: The antigen is not known.

This CDR3 region has 14 residues. CDR1 is SGHRS, CDR2 YFSETQ, per germline. V was clipped by 6 bases and J by 5 bases; unmatched bases: 8. The chain employs TRBV5-1 and TRBJ2-3; TRBD2 aligns across 8 bases. The sample here was peripheral blood, taken after recovery from COVID-19. The source of this sequence is a human donor who had recovered from COVID-19. CDR3 residues: CASTTGGGRDTQYF. DNA for the CDR3: TGCGCCAGCACCACGGGGGGGGGCCGAGATACGCAGTATTTT.